This is a list of T cell receptor beta chains from one sample in a study of T cells in Graves' hyperthyroidism and ophthalmopathy. TCRdb ran MiXCR on the multiplex PCR reads and lists one entry per CDR3 protein. The sample carries fewer than 450,000 distinct CDR3 sequences, about 15% recorded once. Sequenced: blood. The receptors originated from a woman in her 30s with Graves' hyperthyroidism that later progressed to Graves' ophthalmopathy. CDR3s include the opening cysteine and the closing phenylalanine or tryptophan. Fields, in order: clone size, D gene, J gene, V gene, CDR3 DNA, CDR3 protein. A D gene is named only where the DNA matches it firmly. The listing skips clone size in some rows; elsewhere it reads once, few, many or a size class.

few | NA | TRBJ1-2 | TRBV7-9 | TGTGCCAGCAGCTTAGAAGGGGGGGCGGACTATGGCTACACCTTC | CASSLEGGADYGYTF
many | TRBD2 | TRBJ2-1 | TRBV27 | TGTGCCAGCACCCTTTTTTGGAGCGGGGGGTTTGGCTACAATGAGCAGTTCTTC | CASTLFWSGGFGYNEQFF
many | NA | TRBJ2-3 | TRBV11-2 | TGTGCCAGCAGCTCACATCCCAGGGCCGACACAGATACGCAGTATTTT | CASSSHPRADTDTQYF
many | TRBD1 | TRBJ2-1 | TRBV11-2 | TGTGCCAGCAGCCGCCTGTCGGGACAGGGGACCCTCGGTGAGCAGTTCTTC | CASSRLSGQGTLGEQFF
many | NA | TRBJ1-5 | TRBV5-5 | TGTGCCAGCAGCCTAGAGCTAATTCATGGGTATAGCAATCAGCCCCAGCATTTT | CASSLELIHGYSNQPQHF
many | TRBD2 | TRBJ2-1 | TRBV5-1 | TGCGCCAGCAGACCTCCGGGACTAGAGCCCCATGAGCAGTTCTTC | CASRPPGLEPHEQFF
many | NA | TRBJ2-7 | TRBV3-1 | TGTGCCAGCAGCCAAGATGTCGGAAGCTCCTACGAGCAGTACTTC | CASSQDVGSSYEQYF
many | NA | TRBJ1-5 | TRBV2 | TGTGCCAGCAGTGAAGGCCCTGGACAGCTCAATCAGCCCCAGCATTTT | CASSEGPGQLNQPQHF
few | TRBD1 | TRBJ2-7 | TRBV13 | TGTGCCAGCAGCCCCGGACAGGGACTTGCCTACGAGCAGTACTTC | CASSPGQGLAYEQYF
many | NA | TRBJ1-5 | TRBV19 | TGTGCCAGTAGTATAATAGGAGGGTATGGCAATCAGCCCCAGCATTTT | CASSIIGGYGNQPQHF
many | NA | TRBJ2-1 | TRBV12-3/TRBV12-4 | TGTGCCAGCAGTTTCTATGTAACAGGACTGAAGCTCCGGGAGCAGTTCTTC | CASSFYVTGLKLREQFF
many | NA | TRBJ2-1 | TRBV6-2/TRBV6-3 | TGTGCCAGCAGTTACGGTCCCGAGCAGTTCTTC | CASSYGPEQFF
NA | TRBD2 | TRBJ2-7 | TRBV27 | TGTGCCAGCAGTTTATCGGGACTAGTTCTTTACGAGCAGTACTTC | CASSLSGLVLYEQYF
many | NA | TRBJ2-4 | TRBV18 | TGTGCCAGCTCACCACCGGGCGGGTTCATTCAGTACTTC | CASSPPGGFIQYF
NA | NA | TRBJ2-3 | TRBV5-6 | TGTGCCAGCAGCTTTTTTGGCAAAGGCGATTATTATACGCAGTATTTT | CASSFFGKGDYYTQYF
NA | TRBD1 | TRBJ1-2 | TRBV29-1 | TGCAGCGTCGGGGACAGGGGGATTTATGGCTACACCTTC | CSVGDRGIYGYTF
many | TRBD1 | TRBJ1-2 | TRBV3-1 | TGTGCCAGCAGCCAAGGGACAGGGGAAAACTATGGCTACACCTTC | CASSQGTGENYGYTF
many | NA | TRBJ2-3 | TRBV28 | TGTGCCAGCAGCCTCACCCGCTCCGGTTTAATTGGTGTTTCAACAGATACGCAGTATTTT | CASSLTRSGLIGVSTDTQYF
NA | TRBD2 | TRBJ2-5 | TRBV20-1 | TGCAGTGCTAGAGTCTCTTGGGGGGGGCAAGAGACCCAGTACTTC | CSARVSWGGQETQYF
NA | NA | TRBJ2-7 | TRBV6-1 | TGTGCCAGCAGCCACGAGGGGGGAGGGGAAAGCTACGAGCAGTACTTC | CASSHEGGGESYEQYF
NA | NA | TRBJ1-5 | TRBV20-1 | TGCAGTGCATTAGTTTCGGGACATTATAGCAATCAGCCCCAGCATTTT | CSALVSGHYSNQPQHF
many | NA | TRBJ2-7 | TRBV2 | TGTGCCAGCCGGGACAACGCCTACGAGCAGTACTTC | CASRDNAYEQYF
many | NA | TRBJ2-3 | TRBV5-1 | TGCGCCAGCAGCTTGAGAGGTGAATTTGTTGCAGATACGCAGTATTTT | CASSLRGEFVADTQYF
few | NA | TRBJ2-7 | TRBV27 | TGTGCCAGCTGTGAGGGGGGGGGACTCTACGAGCAGTACTTC | CASCEGGGLYEQYF
few | NA | TRBJ2-2 | TRBV6-6 | TGTGCCAGCAGTTACACGCCTGGCGGGGAGCTGTTTTTT | CASSYTPGGELFF
few | NA | TRBJ2-2 | TRBV10-3 | TGTGCCACTGAGGACTCCACCGGGGAGCTGTTTTTT | CATEDSTGELFF
many | NA | TRBJ1-2 | TRBV14 | TGTGCCAGCAGCCAAGATGGGATGGGCAGGGTAGCCACCTTC | CASSQDGMGRVATF
many | NA | TRBJ2-2 | TRBV14 | TGTGCCAGCAGCAGGGTTCGGGGATCCTCGAACACCGGGGAGCTGTTTTTT | CASSRVRGSSNTGELFF
few | TRBD2 | TRBJ2-1 | TRBV4-1 | TGCGCCAGCAGCCAAGATCTAGCGGGGGACGAGCAGTTCTTC | CASSQDLAGDEQFF
many | NA | TRBJ1-2 | TRBV3-1 | TGTGCCAGCAGCCAGGCGAGATATGGCTACACCTTC | CASSQARYGYTF
many | NA | TRBJ2-7 | TRBV5-1 | TGCGCCAGCAGCGCCATCGGGGCAGTTGATGAGCAGTACTTC | CASSAIGAVDEQYF
NA | NA | TRBJ2-2 | TRBV29-1 | TGCAGCGTTGACGCGAACACCGGGGAGCTGTTTTTT | CSVDANTGELFF
NA | TRBD2 | TRBJ2-3 | TRBV6-5 | TGTGCCAGCAGTTACTCGATATACGCGGGGGTCGATACAGATACGCAGTATTTT | CASSYSIYAGVDTDTQYF
many | TRBD1 | TRBJ1-5 | TRBV12-3/TRBV12-4 | TGTGCCAGCAGGGGACAGGGGAATCAGCCCCAGCATTTT | CASRGQGNQPQHF
few | NA | TRBJ2-1 | TRBV4-1 | TGCGCCAGCAGCCAAGATCCCGGGGCTCCCTACAATGAGCAGTTCTTC | CASSQDPGAPYNEQFF
many | TRBD2 | TRBJ2-2 | TRBV12-3/TRBV12-4 | TGTGCCAGCACCAAAGCTAGCGGGGGGGCGATCACCGGGGAGCTGTTTTTT | CASTKASGGAITGELFF
many | NA | TRBJ1-1 | TRBV12-3/TRBV12-4 | TGTGCCAGCAGTTTATTGGGTCCTGAAGCTTTCTTT | CASSLLGPEAFF
many | TRBD1 | TRBJ2-7 | TRBV7-6 | TGTGCCAGCAGCTCTTTTTCAGGGGGATACGAGCAGTACTTC | CASSSFSGGYEQYF
many | NA | TRBJ2-1 | TRBV18 | TGTGCCAGCTCACCACTGGGACTTTCTACTAACAATGAGCAGTTCTTC | CASSPLGLSTNNEQFF
NA | NA | TRBJ2-1 | TRBV9 | TGTGCCAGCAGCCAACAGTTCTTC | CASSQQFF
many | TRBD2 | TRBJ2-5 | TRBV28 | TGTGCCAGCAGGCTAGCGGGGTACCAAGAGACCCAGTACTTC | CASRLAGYQETQYF
many | TRBD2 | TRBJ2-1 | TRBV5-1 | TGCGCCAGCAGCGCTGTAGCGGGGGGGCCTTTCAATGAGCAGTTCTTC | CASSAVAGGPFNEQFF
few | NA | TRBJ2-1 | TRBV29-1 | TGCAGCGTCGACCTAGGCACGGGGTCCTACAATGAGCAGTTCTTC | CSVDLGTGSYNEQFF
few | NA | TRBJ2-5 | TRBV5-5 | TGTGCCAGCAGCATACGGACTACCCAAGAGACCCAGTACTTC | CASSIRTTQETQYF
many | NA | TRBJ2-1 | TRBV12-3/TRBV12-4 | TGTGCCAGCAGTTTTACCCTTAGGAATGAGCAGTTCTTC | CASSFTLRNEQFF